The 19 T cell receptor beta chains below come from one sample, sequenced in a study of cytomegalovirus exposure and HLA in healthy donors. Both 60 Vbeta primers and 13 Jbeta primers went into the PCR. Here immunoSEQ multiplex PCR was the method, and the copy in TCRdb shows in-frame clones only, minus some. Altogether about 85,000 clones are present, approximately 80% being singletons, with the ten largest covering approximately 23%. Specimen: PBMCs. Receptor source: a woman between 45 and 60 years old in good health and CMV-seropositive.

About this clone itself: A read error may produce the germline difference seen at one junction end. The rearrangement links TRBV7-9 to TRBJ1-1; D remains unclear. Germline V gene lookup returns CDR1 SEHNR and CDR2 FQNEAQ (reference sequence). The CDR3 runs to 13 residues. The CDR3 DNA sequence: TGTTCCAGCACCACGGGCCCGGGGACTGAAGCTTTCTTT. Protein sequence: CSSTTGPGTEAFF. Complete variable domain (other parts from reference TRBV7-9 and TRBJ1-1): DTGVSQNPRHKITKRGQNVTFRCDPISEHNRLYWYRQTLGQGPEFLTYFQNEAQLEKSRLLSDRFSAERPKGSFSTLEIQRTEQGDSAMYLCSSTTGPGTEAFFGQGTRLTVV.

The gene calls are TRBV6-5 and TRBJ2-1; 13 nucleotides agree with TRBD2. The V and J ends lost 7 bases and 10 bases, in that order; junction bases with no gene match: 7. Germline V lookup: CDR1 MNHEY, CDR2 SVGAGI. The CDR3 is 14 amino acids. The CDR3 DNA follows: TGTGCCAGCAATGAACTAGCGGGGGGGCGGGAGCAGTTCTTC. Translated, it gives CASNELAGGREQFF.

This clone was recorded only once. J is TRBJ1-5 and V is TRBV4-2; TRBD1 might be the D (5 bases). Germline CDR1 is LGHNA and CDR2 is YNFKEQ. There are 15 residues in the CDR3. V shed 4 bases and J shed 4 bases, with 14 bases lying between them. In DNA form, the CDR3 reads TGTGCCAGCAGCCCGACCCGGGGGGGGAATCAGCCCCAGCATTTT. It codes for CASSPTRGGNQPQHF.

This clone was seen once. This chain joins TRBV6-1 and TRBJ2-4; 10 positions agree with TRBD2. Germline lookup yields CDR1 MNHNS and CDR2 SASEGT. This CDR3 contains 16 residues. V lost 3 bases, J lost 2 bases, and 4 bases stayed unmatched. This chain's CDR3 is CASSEGLAQTKNIQYF. CDR3 DNA: TGTGCCAGCAGTGAGGGACTAGCGCAGACCAAAAACATTCAGTACTTC.

The V gene is TRBV29-1, the J gene TRBJ1-1, with 8 bases identical to TRBD1. The germline V gene encodes CDR1 SQVTM and CDR2 ANQGSEA. V was clipped by 6 bases and J by 2 bases; unmatched bases: 5. The length of the CDR3 is 13 residues. This chain's CDR3 is CSVADRANTEAFF. In DNA, the CDR3 is TGCAGCGTAGCGGACAGGGCCAACACTGAAGCTTTCTTT.

This chain joins TRBV6-6 and TRBJ1-5; D is possibly TRBD1 (5 bases). CDR1 is MNHNY, CDR2 SVGAGI, per germline (reference sequence). The germline V and J ends were trimmed by 4 bases and 2 bases, with 15 bases remaining between them. The CDR3 runs to 16 residues. The CDR3 sequence is CASSSQGVLGNQPQHF. CDR3 nucleotide sequence: TGTGCCAGCAGTTCTCAAGGGGTTCTGGGCAATCAGCCCCAGCATTTT.

The V and J genes are TRBV29-1 and TRBJ1-1; TRBD1 might be the D (6 bases). The length of the CDR3 is 13 residues. V lost 3 bases and J 6 bases, leaving 14 bases between the germline ends. Per germline, CDR1 SQVTM and CDR2 ANQGSEA. The CDR3 protein is CSVENRDVPEAFF. The CDR3 DNA follows: TGCAGCGTTGAGAACAGGGATGTGCCTGAAGCTTTCTTT.

The chain couples TRBV7-9 to TRBJ2-1, with D tentatively TRBD1 (5 bases). V was trimmed by 4 bases and J by 6 bases, leaving 19 bases between them. Per the germline V gene, CDR1 is SEHNR and CDR2 is FQNEAQ (reference sequence). This CDR3 is built from 16 residues. The CDR3 spells CASSSDVGARGNEQFF. CDR3 sequence (DNA): TGTGCCAGCAGCTCCGACGTAGGGGCCCGAGGCAATGAGCAGTTCTTC.

This chain connects TRBV2 to TRBJ2-2; 7 nucleotides match TRBD1. V was pared by 4 bases and J by 2 bases, with 7 bases of the junction left unmatched. CDR1 SNHLY and CDR2 FYNNEI come from the germline V gene. This CDR3 region has 16 residues. CDR3 sequence: CASSGGTEVNTGELFF. The CDR3 bases are TGTGCCAGCAGTGGGGGGACAGAAGTTAACACCGGGGAGCTGTTTTTT. Combining the CDR3 with reference TRBV2 and TRBJ2-2 gives the whole variable domain EPEVTQTPSHQVTQMGQEVILRCVPISNHLYFYWYRQILGQKVEFLVSFYNNEISEKSEIFDDQFSVERPDGSNFTLKIRSTKLEDSAMYFCASSGGTEVNTGELFFGEGSRLTVL.

The CDR3 region has the DNA TGTGCCAGCACCCGCCCGGGTGAAAAACTGTTTTTT. It translates to CASTRPGEKLFF. The chain is built from TRBV11-2 and TRBJ1-4; D unresolved. The germline V gene encodes CDR1 SGHAT and CDR2 FQNNGV. This CDR3 region has 12 residues. V lost 7 bases and J 7 bases, leaving 10 bases between the germline ends.

V usage is TRBV5-8 and J usage is TRBJ2-7; TRBD2 aligns across 8 bases. Trimming took 5 bases from V and 6 from J; bases not matched to a gene: 13. This CDR3 spans 15 amino acids. Germline CDR1 and CDR2: SGHTS and YDEGEE. CDR3 sequence (DNA): TGTGCCAGCAGACTCGCTGCGGGAGGTATAGGCGAGCAGTACGTC. This codes for CASRLAAGGIGEQYV.

The chain has TRBV5-1 and TRBJ2-5; 12 bases fit TRBD2. With V trimmed by 3 bases and J by 1 base, 4 bases remained unmatched. The CDR3 has 16 amino acids. Germline V gene lookup returns CDR1 SGHRS and CDR2 YFSETQ. CDR3 coding DNA: TGCGCCAGCAGCTCGACTAGCGGGGGTGTCCAAGAGACCCAGTACTTC. Its protein product is CASSSTSGGVQETQYF.

This rearrangement joins TRBV29-1 to TRBJ1-5; D is unresolved. CDR1 SQVTM and CDR2 ANQGSEA come from the germline V gene. V lost 4 bases, J lost 5 bases, and 12 bases lay in between. The CDR3 has 13 residues. CDR3 residues: CSVVVSGDQPQHF. CDR3 bases: TGCAGCGTTGTCGTCTCGGGTGATCAGCCCCAGCATTTT.

This clone has only a few counts. The chain employs TRBV27 and TRBJ2-2; 8 bases are shared with TRBD2. Losses at the gene ends were 7 bases for V and 2 bases for J; bases not matched to a gene: 6. Germline V lookup: CDR1 MNHEY, CDR2 SMNVEV (reference sequence). The CDR3 consists of 15 residues. The CDR3 protein is CASKVTSGNTGELFF. The CDR3 DNA reads TGTGCCAGCAAAGTAACTAGCGGCAACACCGGGGAGCTGTTTTTT.

The chain uses TRBV6-5 and TRBJ1-4, with 10 nucleotides matching TRBD1. This CDR3 is built from 15 residues. The germline gives CDR1 MNHEY, CDR2 SVGAGI. J gave up 6 bases and V 2 bases, and 3 bases lay outside the gene matches. DNA of the CDR3: TGTGCCAGCAGTTACACCGGGACAGGGGATGAAAAACTGTTTTTT. It codes for CASSYTGTGDEKLFF.

This chain connects TRBV2 to TRBJ2-3; 9 nucleotides line up with TRBD1. Germline CDR1 and CDR2: SNHLY and FYNNEI. The trim removed 6 bases at V and 0 bases at J, leaving 7 bases unmatched. The CDR3 runs 16 residues. The CDR3 loop reads CASSRLQGASTDTQYF. The CDR3 bases are TGTGCCAGCAGCAGATTACAGGGGGCTAGCACAGATACGCAGTATTTT.

The chain combines TRBV23-1 with TRBJ1-6, with D tentatively TRBD1 (6 bases). TRBV23-1 is an open reading frame whose function is uncertain. This CDR3 contains 16 residues. V was clipped by 4 bases and J by 7 bases, with 17 bases between them. CDR3 in amino acids: CASSLPGPGGNSPLHF. DNA for the CDR3: TGCGCCAGCAGTCTCCCCGGTCCGGGGGGCAATTCACCCCTCCACTTT.

The chain employs TRBV5-1 and TRBJ1-2; 12 bases are shared with TRBD1. The CDR3 has 15 residues. Per germline, CDR1 SGHRS and CDR2 YFSETQ. J was trimmed by 7 bases and V by 4 bases; bases with no gene match: 8. Here the CDR3 DNA reads TGCGCCAGCAGCCGTCCCGGGACAGGGGGCGGTGGCTACACCTTC. The encoded protein is CASSRPGTGGGGYTF.

The rearrangement links TRBV2 to TRBJ2-1; 11 nucleotides line up with TRBD2. The CDR3 has 17 residues. Germline V gives CDR1 SNHLY, CDR2 FYNNEI. The V and J ends lost 0 bases and 9 bases, in that order; junction bases with no gene match: 10. Here the CDR3 reads CASSEANLAGGPGEQFF. DNA of the CDR3: TGTGCCAGCAGTGAAGCGAATTTAGCGGGGGGGCCGGGTGAGCAGTTCTTC.